This T cell receptor beta chain came from a study of Ad26.COV2.S vaccination and SARS-CoV-2 variants. Study as a whole: Participant was drawn from the COV1001 Ad26.COV2.S trial arm. Study findings and constraints: Overall T cell responses may have been underestimated by the analyses of TCR breadth and depth. Comparability of non-spike TCR breadth was observed across vaccine and placebo recipients.

Libraries were prepared by immunoSEQ multiplex PCR; TCRdb keeps only in-frame clonotypes and omits some of them. The sample includes around 300,000 clones, about 85% seen only once; the top ten take about 6.4%. Germline lookup yields CDR1 LNHDA and CDR2 SQIVND (reference sequence). V shed 5 bases and J shed 6 bases, with 17 bases lying between them. The CDR3 consists of 16 residues. To note about this clone: Its specificity is unknown.

Treatment given: some 19 received Ad26.COV2.S at low or high dose, single or two shots; several received placebo; per-sample allocation not given. Sampling happened 63 days after the first vaccine or placebo injection. It was Wuhan-strain SARS-CoV-2 spike that the Ad26 vaccine vector expressed. The sequence was collected from a person aged 18 to 65 who received the Ad26.COV2.S COVID-19 vaccine or a placebo. Source: peripheral blood, taken in a trial of Ad26.COV2.S vaccine versus placebo. This chain links TRBV19 with TRBJ1-6; D gene unclear. This chain's CDR3 is CASSPGWRVSNSPLHF. In nucleotides, the CDR3 is TGTGCCAGTAGTCCTGGGTGGAGGGTATCTAATTCACCCCTCCACTTT.